Sequencing of this T cell receptor beta chain was carried out in a study of cytomegalovirus exposure and HLA in healthy donors. Study-wide findings and caveats: Looking again later, the authors saw that most CMV-associated TCR beta chains seemed HLA-restricted.

60 Vbeta and 13 Jbeta primers were used in PCR. The table came from immunoSEQ multiplex PCR; TCRdb's copy has only in-frame clones and leaves some out. Here the sample spans approximately 140,000 clones, around three quarters being singletons. Germline-derived CDR1 and CDR2 are SQVTM and ANQGSEA. The ends were cut back, 7 bases at V and 8 bases at J, with 24 bases in the middle. The CDR3 sequence is 15 residues long. On this clone itself: The antigen is not known.

The V gene is TRBV29-1, the J gene TRBJ2-1; TRBD1 might be the D (5 bases). What was sequenced was PBMCs. The receptor's source is a woman between 35 and 50 years old in good health and CMV-seropositive. DNA for the CDR3: TGCAGCGCTCCCGCGTCAGGGTCTATTTTCGATGAGCAGTTCTTC. It translates to CSAPASGSIFDEQFF.